The clone carrying this T cell receptor (beta chain) is a singleton in its sample. In germline, CDR1 is SGHNT, CDR2 YENEEA. The CDR3 spans 13 residues. Deletions cut 5 bases from V and 5 bases from J, with 10 bases between. In the study's own analysis: It was from reference gene primer amplification that nucleated cell counts were estimated. Sequencing used immunoSEQ multiplex PCR; TCRdb keeps in-frame clones, though not all of them. D and trimming were read from the DNA, whereas the V and J calls and clone size are those reported in that table. The data hold 55,000 to 80,000 clones, with around 80% observed a single time. This sample is drawn from a study of blood T cell repertoires in COVID-19. The overall study: Donors in the United States, Italy and Spain gave samples during acute or convalescent COVID-19. T cells, B-cell-depleted T cells, or PBMCs supplied cDNA or gDNA.

The receptor was derived from a woman older than 75 with active or convalescent COVID-19. The material sequenced was peripheral blood. The V and J genes are TRBV11-3 and TRBJ1-5, with D possibly TRBD1 on 6 matching bases. The CDR3 DNA sequence: TGTGCCAGCAGCAAGGGGACACATCAGCCCCAGCATTTT. This encodes CASSKGTHQPQHF.